A single sample gave rise to the 23 T cell receptor beta chains below, sequenced in a study of blood T cell repertoires in COVID-19. Produced via immunoSEQ multiplex PCR; TCRdb's table is partial and in-frame only. The sample contains 110,000 to 150,000 clones, over 70% of which appear only once. The sample comprised peripheral blood. The receptors here all came from an older woman with acute or convalescent COVID-19.

This chain joins TRBV3-1 (or the pseudogene TRBV3-2) and TRBJ2-7; 7 bases are a match to TRBD1. This CDR3 has 15 amino acids. Trimming at V came to 2 bases and at J to 2 bases, leaving 6 bases not matched to a gene. CDR1 and CDR2 (germline): LGHDT, YNNKEL (reference sequence). This CDR3 is CASSQSVGTAYEQYF. The DNA for the CDR3 is TGTGCCAGCAGCCAATCTGTGGGGACAGCCTACGAGCAGTACTTC.

The genes are TRBV6-5 and TRBJ2-7; D not certain. CDR1 and CDR2 (germline): MNHEY, SVGAGI. V lost 9 bases and J 0 bases, leaving 12 bases between the germline ends. CDR3 size: 13 residues. The CDR3 nucleotides are TGTGCCAGTAGAGGCCGAAGCTCCTACGAGCAGTACTTC. Encoded protein: CASRGRSSYEQYF.

V usage is TRBV6-2 or TRBV6-3 and J usage is TRBJ2-5; D gene ambiguous. Germline-derived CDR1 and CDR2 are MNHEY and SVGEGT. The V end was cut by 6 bases, the J end by 1 base, with 12 bases between. CDR3 size: 14 residues. CDR3 in amino acids: CASSPPWLQETQYF. The CDR3 region has the DNA TGTGCCAGCAGCCCCCCGTGGCTCCAAGAGACCCAGTACTTC.

V and J are TRBV13 and TRBJ2-1; D is possibly TRBD2 (5 bases). Germline loops: CDR1 PRHDT, CDR2 FYEKMQ (reference sequence). CDR3 size: 14 residues. Trimming removed 6 bases from V and 4 bases from J, with 13 bases in between. The CDR3 DNA reads as TGTGCCAGCAGTTTCCGAGGGCCATACAATGAGCAGTTCTTC. Translating gives CASSFRGPYNEQFF.

V is TRBV5-5 and J is TRBJ2-5; the match to TRBD2 covers 10 bases. The V and J ends lost 2 bases and 5 bases, in that order; junction bases with no gene match: 3. CDR3 length: 14 amino acids. Germline assignment: CDR1 SGHKS and CDR2 YYEKEE (reference sequence). The CDR3 is CASSFLAGVETQYF. Written as DNA, the CDR3 is TGTGCCAGCAGCTTTCTAGCGGGAGTGGAGACCCAGTACTTC. Full variable domain (remainder filled in from reference TRBV5-5 and TRBJ2-5): DAGVTQSPTHLIKTRGQQVTLRCSPISGHKSVSWYQQVLGQGPQFIFQYYEKEERGRGNFPDRFSARQFPNYSSELNVNALLLGDSALYLCASSFLAGVETQYFGPGTRLLVL.

The chain uses TRBV7-9 and TRBJ2-1, with a possible D match to TRBD2 (6 bases). The V gene lost 5 bases and the J gene lost 1 base, with 18 bases spanning the gap. CDR3 length equals 17 residues. The germline V gene encodes CDR1 SEHNR and CDR2 FQNEAQ (reference sequence). CDR3 nucleotide sequence: TGTGCCAGCAGCCCTACCTCGGGGGTAGGGTCCTACAATGAGCAGTTCTTC. As protein: CASSPTSGVGSYNEQFF.

The V gene is TRBV5-5, the J gene TRBJ1-2; possible D gene TRBD1, 6 bases. There are 16 residues in the CDR3. The germline CDR1 and CDR2 sequences are SGHKS and YYEKEE (reference sequence). V lost 0 bases and J lost 3, with 15 bases in between. CDR3 protein: CASSLGQTGSHYGYTF. CDR3 nucleotides: TGTGCCAGCAGCTTGGGACAGACAGGTTCTCACTATGGCTACACCTTC.

The chain carries TRBV6-5 and TRBJ2-6; a possible D gene is TRBD1 (6 bases). Germline loops: CDR1 MNHEY, CDR2 SVGAGI. This CDR3 contains 15 residues. The V gene lost 5 bases and the J gene lost 2 bases, with 10 bases spanning the gap. The CDR3 spells CASSQQGPGANVLTF. The CDR3 bases are TGTGCCAGCAGTCAACAGGGTCCTGGGGCCAACGTCCTGACTTTC.

The chain is built from TRBV6-5 and TRBJ2-5; tentatively, D is TRBD2 (5 bases). The V gene's germline CDR1 is MNHEY and CDR2 SVGAGI. The CDR3 runs 12 residues. Trimming took 8 bases from V and 0 from J, leaving 7 bases between them. The CDR3 nucleotides are TGTGCCAGCGGGAGTAACCAAGAGACCCAGTACTTC. Amino acids: CASGSNQETQYF.

The CDR3 is CSVEGLGQGADYGYTF. The CDR3 bases are TGCAGCGTTGAAGGTCTTGGACAGGGGGCGGACTATGGCTACACCTTC. The V gene is TRBV29-1, the J gene TRBJ1-2, with TRBD1 identical over 11 bases. Germline V gives CDR1 SQVTM, CDR2 ANQGSEA. The ends lost 1 base at V and 3 bases at J; junction bases unmatched: 7. The length of the CDR3 is 16 residues. The full variable domain, its missing parts supplied by reference TRBV29-1 and TRBJ1-2, is SAVISQKPSRDICQRGTSLTIQCQVDSQVTMMFWYRQQPGQSLTLIATANQGSEATYESGFVIDKFPISRPNLTFSTLTVSNMSPEDSSIYLCSVEGLGQGADYGYTFGSGTRLTVV.

This chain uses TRBV7-8 with TRBJ2-7; D is possibly TRBD1 (6 bases). V lost 4 bases and J lost 2, with 15 bases in between. The CDR3 extends over 15 amino acids. Germline lookup yields CDR1 SGHVS and CDR2 FQNEAQ. The CDR3 is CASSSGVDRTYEQYF. For the CDR3, the DNA is TGTGCCAGCAGCTCAGGTGTTGACAGGACCTACGAGCAGTACTTC.

The rearrangement links TRBV7-9 to TRBJ1-1; weak D call: TRBD1 (6 bases). Trimming took off 0 bases at V and 5 bases at J, with 13 bases between the two ends. This CDR3 has 15 residues. The germline V gene encodes CDR1 SEHNR and CDR2 FQNEAQ (reference sequence). The DNA for the CDR3 is TGTGCCAGCAGCTTAGCGCACAGGGAGGGTACTGAAGCTTTCTTT. Amino acid sequence: CASSLAHREGTEAFF.

The V gene is TRBV28, the J gene TRBJ2-7; TRBD1 matches 10 bases. The V segment lost 7 bases and the J segment 6 bases; nucleotides outside the gene matches: 3. In germline, CDR1 is MDHEN, CDR2 SYDVKM. The CDR3 runs to 12 residues. The CDR3 DNA is TGTGCCAGCACTGGACAGGGGGGCGAGCAGTACTTC. As protein: CASTGQGGEQYF.

The J gene is TRBJ2-7, the V gene TRBV15; a possible D gene is TRBD1 (6 bases). This CDR3 contains 12 residues. The V end was cut by 4 bases, the J end by 9 bases, with 13 bases between. From germline, CDR1 is LNHNV and CDR2 YYDKDF (reference sequence). The CDR3 DNA reads TGTGCCACCAGCATTGACAGGTCAGCGCAGTACTTC. Its translation: CATSIDRSAQYF.

This chain links TRBV2 with TRBJ2-3; perhaps TRBD2 as D (6 bases). V lost 1 base and J 4 bases, leaving 18 bases between the germline ends. In germline, CDR1 is SNHLY, CDR2 FYNNEI. The CDR3 has 17 amino acids. CDR3 loop: CASSEVLAILEADTQYF. In DNA form, the CDR3 reads TGTGCCAGCAGTGAAGTCCTAGCGATCCTCGAGGCAGATACGCAGTATTTT.

CDR3 residues: CASSPDSYGYTF. Written as DNA, the CDR3 is TGCGCCAGCAGCCCGGACTCTTATGGCTACACCTTC. J is TRBJ1-2 and V is TRBV5-1, with D hard to call. Germline assignment: CDR1 SGHRS and CDR2 YFSETQ. Trimming removed 4 bases at V and 5 bases at J, with 9 bases between. This CDR3 spans 12 amino acids.

The V call is TRBV5-1, the J call TRBJ2-7; D unresolved. The germline V gene has CDR1 SGHRS and CDR2 YFSETQ. Trimming shortened V by 0 bases and J by 5 bases, and 6 bases separated the two germline ends. The CDR3 covers 12 residues. The CDR3 loop is CASSLDFDEQYF. The CDR3 DNA reads as TGCGCCAGCAGCTTGGATTTCGACGAGCAGTACTTC.

CDR3 DNA: TGCGCCAGCAGCTTGGGCAGGGGCAATTCACCCCTCCACTTT. Its protein is CASSLGRGNSPLHF. The V gene is TRBV5-1, the J gene TRBJ1-6, with D possibly being TRBD1 (6 bases). The CDR3 is 14 residues long. Trimming removed 0 bases at V and 7 bases at J, with 8 bases between. The germline V gene encodes CDR1 SGHRS and CDR2 YFSETQ.

This clone has a handful of counts. The chain uses TRBV6-5 and TRBJ2-7; D is undetermined. CDR3 length equals 14 residues. Deletions cut 2 bases from V and 0 bases from J, with 8 bases between. Germline V gene data show CDR1 as MNHEY and CDR2 as SVGAGI. This CDR3 reads CASSYTRSSYEQYF. DNA for the CDR3: TGTGCCAGCAGTTACACGCGGAGCTCCTACGAGCAGTACTTC.

The chain carries TRBV14 and TRBJ2-1; maybe TRBD2 (6 bases). The CDR3 totals 15 residues. The V end was cut by 5 bases, the J end by 9 bases, with 20 bases between. Germline V lookup: CDR1 SGHDN, CDR2 FVKESK. The CDR3 here is CASSTGTLLASEQFF. Written as DNA, the CDR3 is TGTGCCAGCAGCACCGGGACTTTACTCGCCAGTGAGCAGTTCTTC.

The chain couples TRBV30 to TRBJ1-2; TRBD1 is a possible D gene (6 bases). The CDR3 is 13 amino acids. V lost 2 bases and J 7 bases, leaving 14 bases between the germline ends. Germline-derived CDR1 and CDR2 are GTSNPN and SVGIG (reference sequence). The CDR3 sequence is CAWSPGGGVGYTF. CDR3 in DNA: TGTGCCTGGAGTCCGGGAGGGGGGGTTGGCTACACCTTC.

The V call is TRBV5-1, the J call TRBJ2-7; 9 bases map to TRBD2. This CDR3 is 16 amino acids long. From germline, CDR1 is SGHRS and CDR2 YFSETQ. The J segment lost 4 bases and the V segment lost 1 base, leaving 9 bases of the junction unmatched. The CDR3 loop reads CASSLPPRAGGYEQYF. CDR3 DNA sequence: TGCGCCAGCAGCTTGCCTCCGAGGGCGGGAGGGTACGAGCAGTACTTC.

This chain links TRBV18 with TRBJ2-5; 9 bases line up with TRBD2. There are 16 residues in the CDR3. The germline gives CDR1 KGHSH, CDR2 LQKENI. V was clipped by 3 bases and J by 0 bases; unmatched bases: 5. CDR3 nucleotide sequence: TGTGCCAGCTCACCGCGGACTAGCGCGTACCAAGAGACCCAGTACTTC. Its translation: CASSPRTSAYQETQYF.